The entry below gives a single T cell receptor (beta chain) sequence along with its context. The antigen remains unidentified. This PCR relied on a set of 60 Vbeta primers and 13 Jbeta primers. Repertoires were generated with immunoSEQ multiplex PCR, while TCRdb's copy carries only in-frame clones and drops some. The repertoire includes a few hundred thousand clones, about 82% of them detected once, and 2.9% sits in the top ten. This sample is drawn from a study of cytomegalovirus exposure and HLA in healthy donors. At the level of the study: The study's early data release held roughly 91 million unique TCRs from HLA-typed donors.

Healthy bone marrow donors made up the donor group. Study results and limitations: Most CMV-associated TCR beta chains appeared HLA-restricted in a later analysis.

The ends were cut back, 5 bases at V and 2 bases at J, with 15 bases in the middle. Germline V gene lookup returns CDR1 MNHEY and CDR2 SVGAGI. The CDR3 is made up of 15 amino acids. This chain uses TRBV6-5 with TRBJ1-2; no firm D call. Sequenced material: PBMCs. This TCR was sampled from a man younger than 40 in good health and CMV-seronegative. CDR3 sequence reads: CASSPEWGENYGYTF. CDR3 in DNA: TGTGCCAGCAGTCCAGAATGGGGAGAAAACTATGGCTACACCTTC.